A selection of T cell receptor beta chains follows, all from one sample in a study of spatial heterogeneity in lung cancer. TCRdb passed the 5' RACE reads through MiXCR, listing each CDR3 protein once. The sample carries roughly 120,000 distinct CDR3 sequences, more than 10% recorded once. The material was PBMCs, obtained at follow-up. These receptors were obtained from a female donor with early-stage non-small cell lung cancer. Each CDR3 is given with its conserved first and last residue. Each record gives: clone size, D gene, CDR3 length, J gene, V gene, CDR3 protein, CDR3 DNA. D genes are given only for firm matches. Size values are once, few and many counts, or a class for expanded clones, and some rows have none.

size: few
D: NA
length: 13
J: TRBJ1-1
V: TRBV4-2
CDR3: CASSREVGTEAFF
DNA: TGTGCCAGCAGTCGGGAGGTCGGCACTGAAGCTTTCTTT

size: many
D: TRBD2
length: 16
J: TRBJ2-3
V: TRBV20-1
CDR3: CSLDGLAGGKTDTQYF
DNA: TGCAGCCTAGACGGGCTAGCGGGAGGAAAGACAGATACGCAGTATTTT

size: few
D: NA
length: 15
J: TRBJ2-4
V: TRBV19
CDR3: CASTQAQLAKNIQYF
DNA: TGTGCCAGTACCCAGGCCCAGCTAGCCAAAAACATTCAGTACTTC

size: few
D: NA
length: 12
J: TRBJ1-2
V: TRBV2
CDR3: CASLLGREGYTF
DNA: TGTGCCAGCCTCCTTGGCAGGGAAGGCTACACCTTC

size: NA
D: NA
length: 13
J: TRBJ2-1
V: TRBV3-1
CDR3: CASSRGDYNVQFF
DNA: TGTGCCAGCAGCCGAGGAGACTACAATGTGCAGTTCTTC

size: NA
D: NA
length: 15
J: TRBJ1-1
V: TRBV18
CDR3: CASSRGEMGRTEAFF
DNA: TGTGCCAGCTCGCGGGGCGAAATGGGTCGCACTGAAGCTTTCTTT

size: many
D: TRBD1
length: 15
J: TRBJ1-2
V: TRBV4-2
CDR3: CASSRGTGGDYGYTF
DNA: TGTGCCAGCAGCCGAGGGACAGGGGGCGACTATGGCTACACCTTC

size: NA
D: TRBD1
length: 15
J: TRBJ1-5
V: TRBV30
CDR3: CAWSERQGNGQPQHF
DNA: TGTGCCTGGAGTGAGAGACAGGGGAACGGTCAGCCCCAGCATTTT

size: NA
D: TRBD1
length: 16
J: TRBJ2-1
V: TRBV24-1
CDR3: CATSDQRQGAHSEQFF
DNA: TGTGCCACCAGTGACCAAAGACAGGGGGCGCACTCAGAGCAGTTCTTC

size: NA
D: TRBD2
length: 15
J: TRBJ2-7
V: TRBV28
CDR3: CASTEGLAGGYEQYF
DNA: TGTGCCAGCACGGAAGGACTAGCGGGAGGCTACGAGCAGTACTTC

size: NA
D: TRBD1
length: 16
J: TRBJ2-5
V: TRBV19
CDR3: CASSMKDRDPQETQYF
DNA: TGTGCCAGTAGTATGAAGGACAGGGACCCACAAGAGACCCAGTACTTC

size: NA
D: TRBD2
length: 17
J: TRBJ2-7
V: TRBV2
CDR3: CASSETRLAGVAYEQYF
DNA: TGTGCCAGCAGTGAAACTCGACTAGCGGGAGTGGCCTACGAGCAGTACTTC

size: NA
D: NA
length: 12
J: TRBJ1-5
V: TRBV20-1
CDR3: CSARGTNQPQHF
DNA: TGCAGTGCTAGGGGCACCAATCAGCCCCAGCATTTT

size: NA
D: NA
length: 13
J: TRBJ1-1
V: TRBV7-2
CDR3: CASSQKGGTEAFF
DNA: TGTGCCAGCAGCCAGAAAGGGGGGACTGAAGCTTTCTTT

size: NA
D: NA
length: 14
J: TRBJ1-5
V: TRBV10-3
CDR3: CATKGSYSNQPQHF
DNA: TGTGCCACGAAGGGGAGCTATAGCAATCAGCCCCAGCATTTT

size: many
D: TRBD1
length: 13
J: TRBJ2-7
V: TRBV28
CDR3: CASGTGVIYEQYF
DNA: TGTGCCAGCGGGACAGGGGTAATTTACGAGCAGTACTTC

size: NA
D: NA
length: 14
J: TRBJ2-3
V: TRBV6-5
CDR3: CASSYLQGSDTQYF
DNA: TGTGCCAGCAGTTACCTGCAGGGCTCAGATACGCAGTATTTT

size: few
D: TRBD2
length: 16
J: TRBJ2-1
V: TRBV5-1
CDR3: CASGKREGPVRNEQFF
DNA: TGCGCCAGCGGAAAGCGGGAGGGCCCGGTAAGGAATGAGCAGTTCTTC

size: many
D: NA
length: 13
J: TRBJ1-1
V: TRBV2
CDR3: CASSAEVNTEAFF
DNA: TGTGCCAGCAGTGCAGAGGTGAACACTGAAGCTTTCTTT

size: NA
D: NA
length: 13
J: TRBJ2-7
V: TRBV5-1
CDR3: CASSFSRTYEQYF
DNA: TGCGCCAGCAGCTTTTCCCGGACCTACGAGCAGTACTTC